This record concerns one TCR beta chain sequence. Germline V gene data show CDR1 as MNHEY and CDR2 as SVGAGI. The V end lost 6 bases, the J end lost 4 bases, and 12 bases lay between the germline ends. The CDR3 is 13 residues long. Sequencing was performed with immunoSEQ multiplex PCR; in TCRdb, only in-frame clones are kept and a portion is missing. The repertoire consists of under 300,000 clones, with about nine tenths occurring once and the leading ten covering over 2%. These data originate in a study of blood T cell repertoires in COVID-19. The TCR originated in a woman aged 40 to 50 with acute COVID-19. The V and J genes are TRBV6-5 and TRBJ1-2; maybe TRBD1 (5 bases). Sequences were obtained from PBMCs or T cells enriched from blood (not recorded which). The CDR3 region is CASSRGYGYGYTF. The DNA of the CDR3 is TGTGCCAGCAGCCGGGGGTATGGCTATGGCTACACCTTC.